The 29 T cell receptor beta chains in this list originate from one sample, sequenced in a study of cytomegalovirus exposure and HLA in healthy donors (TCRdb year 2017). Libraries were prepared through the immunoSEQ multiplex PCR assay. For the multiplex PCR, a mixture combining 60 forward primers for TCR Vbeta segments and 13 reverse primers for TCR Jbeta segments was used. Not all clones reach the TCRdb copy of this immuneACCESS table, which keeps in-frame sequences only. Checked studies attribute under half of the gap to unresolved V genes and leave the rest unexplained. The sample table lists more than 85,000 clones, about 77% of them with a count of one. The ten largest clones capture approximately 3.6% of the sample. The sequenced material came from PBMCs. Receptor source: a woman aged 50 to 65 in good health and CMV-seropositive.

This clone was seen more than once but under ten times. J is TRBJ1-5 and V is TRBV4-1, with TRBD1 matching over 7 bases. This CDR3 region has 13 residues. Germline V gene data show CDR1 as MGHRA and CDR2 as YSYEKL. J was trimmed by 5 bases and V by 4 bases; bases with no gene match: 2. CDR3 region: CASSRQGDQPQHF. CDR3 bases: TGCGCCAGCAGCCGACAGGGAGATCAGCCCCAGCATTTT.

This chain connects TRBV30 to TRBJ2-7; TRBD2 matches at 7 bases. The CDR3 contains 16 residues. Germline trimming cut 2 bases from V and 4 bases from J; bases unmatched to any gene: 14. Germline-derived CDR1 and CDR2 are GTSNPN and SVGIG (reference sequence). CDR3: CAWSRGWGEGGYEQYF. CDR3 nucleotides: TGTGCCTGGAGTCGAGGGTGGGGCGAGGGAGGGTACGAGCAGTACTTC.

The CDR3 bases are TGTGCCAGCAGTGAAGGCCAGTCAAATTCACCCCTCCACTTT. The encoded protein is CASSEGQSNSPLHF. The J gene is TRBJ1-6, the V gene TRBV2, with D unclear. There are 14 residues in the CDR3. V gave up 1 base and J gave up 7 bases, with 8 bases separating them. CDR1 SNHLY and CDR2 FYNNEI come from the germline V gene.

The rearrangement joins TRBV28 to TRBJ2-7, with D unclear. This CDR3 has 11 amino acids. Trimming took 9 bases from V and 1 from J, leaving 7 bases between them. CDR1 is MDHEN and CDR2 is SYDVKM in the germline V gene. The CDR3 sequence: CASWSSYEQYF. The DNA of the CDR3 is TGTGCCAGTTGGAGTTCCTACGAGCAGTACTTC. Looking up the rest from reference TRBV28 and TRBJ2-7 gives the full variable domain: DVKVTQSSRYLVKRTGEKVFLECVQDMDHENMFWYRQDPGLGLRLIYFSYDVKMKEKGDIPEGYSVSREKKERFSLILESASTNQTSMYLCASWSSYEQYFGPGTRLTVT.

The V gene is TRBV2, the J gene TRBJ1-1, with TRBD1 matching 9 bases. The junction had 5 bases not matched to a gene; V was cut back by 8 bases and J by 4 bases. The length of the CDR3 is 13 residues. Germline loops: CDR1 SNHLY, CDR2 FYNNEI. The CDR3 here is CASGQGRATEAFF. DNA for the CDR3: TGTGCCAGCGGACAGGGGCGGGCCACTGAAGCTTTCTTT.

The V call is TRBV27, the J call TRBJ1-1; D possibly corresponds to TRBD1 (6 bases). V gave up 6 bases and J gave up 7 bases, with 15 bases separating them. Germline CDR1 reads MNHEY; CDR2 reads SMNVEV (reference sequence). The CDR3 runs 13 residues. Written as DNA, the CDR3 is TGTGCCAGCAGCGTCGGACAGAGAGTTGAAGCTTTCTTT. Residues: CASSVGQRVEAFF.

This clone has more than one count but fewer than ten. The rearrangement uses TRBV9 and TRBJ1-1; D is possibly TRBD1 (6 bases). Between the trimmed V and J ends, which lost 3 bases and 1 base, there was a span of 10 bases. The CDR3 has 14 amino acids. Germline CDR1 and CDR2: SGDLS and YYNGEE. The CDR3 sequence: CASSADSPNTEAFF. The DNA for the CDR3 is TGTGCCAGCAGCGCGGACAGCCCGAACACTGAAGCTTTCTTT.

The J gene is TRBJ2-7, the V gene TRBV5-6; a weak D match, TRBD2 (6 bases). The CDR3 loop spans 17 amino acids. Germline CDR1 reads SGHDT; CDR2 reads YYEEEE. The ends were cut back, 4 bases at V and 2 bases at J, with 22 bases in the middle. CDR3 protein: CASSLLSGGSAAYEQYF. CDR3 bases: TGTGCCAGCAGCCTATTGTCCGGGGGAAGTGCGGCCTACGAGCAGTACTTC.

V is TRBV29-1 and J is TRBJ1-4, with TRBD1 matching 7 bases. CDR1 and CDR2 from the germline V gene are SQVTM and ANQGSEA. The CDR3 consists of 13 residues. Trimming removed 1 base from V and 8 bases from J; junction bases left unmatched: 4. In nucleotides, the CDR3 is TGCAGCGTTGAAGTTCAGGGACAGGAAAAACTGTTTTTT. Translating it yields CSVEVQGQEKLFF.

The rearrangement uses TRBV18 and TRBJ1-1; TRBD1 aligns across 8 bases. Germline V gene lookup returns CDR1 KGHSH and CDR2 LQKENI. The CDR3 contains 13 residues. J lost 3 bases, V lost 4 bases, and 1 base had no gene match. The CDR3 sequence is CASSLQGDTEAFF. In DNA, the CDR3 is TGTGCCAGCTCACTACAGGGGGACACTGAAGCTTTCTTT. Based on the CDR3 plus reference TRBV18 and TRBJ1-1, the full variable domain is NAGVMQNPRHLVRRRGQEARLRCSPMKGHSHVYWYRQLPEEGLKFMVYLQKENIIDESGMPKERFSAEFPKEGPSILRIQQVVRGDSAAYFCASSLQGDTEAFFGQGTRLTVV.

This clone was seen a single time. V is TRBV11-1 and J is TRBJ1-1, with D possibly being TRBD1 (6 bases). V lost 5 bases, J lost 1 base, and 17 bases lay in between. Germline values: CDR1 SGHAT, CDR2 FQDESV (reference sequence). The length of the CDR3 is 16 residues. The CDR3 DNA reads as TGTGCCAGCAGCCATTTTTTGGACAGACCGAACACTGAAGCTTTCTTT. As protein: CASSHFLDRPNTEAFF.

CDR3 coding DNA: TGTGCCAGCAGTTACTCCACTAGCGGAGCCTACGAGCAGTACTTC. Translating gives CASSYSTSGAYEQYF. The rearrangement joins TRBV6-5 to TRBJ2-7; 8 bases are shared with TRBD2. The CDR3 spans 15 residues. Germline V gives CDR1 MNHEY, CDR2 SVGAGI. J gave up 2 bases and V 0 bases, and 3 bases lay outside the gene matches.

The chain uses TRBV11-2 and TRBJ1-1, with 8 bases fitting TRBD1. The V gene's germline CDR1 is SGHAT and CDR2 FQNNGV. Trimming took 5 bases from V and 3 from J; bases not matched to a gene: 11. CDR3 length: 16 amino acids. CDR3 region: CASSRGTGGRDTEAFF. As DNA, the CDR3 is TGTGCCAGCAGCCGCGGGACAGGAGGGAGGGACACTGAAGCTTTCTTT.

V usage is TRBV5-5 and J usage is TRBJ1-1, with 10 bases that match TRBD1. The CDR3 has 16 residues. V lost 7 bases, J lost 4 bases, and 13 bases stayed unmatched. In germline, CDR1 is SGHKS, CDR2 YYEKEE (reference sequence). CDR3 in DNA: TGTGCCAGCGGGGGACAGGGGAATTCGCTGGCCACTGAAGCTTTCTTT. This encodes CASGGQGNSLATEAFF.

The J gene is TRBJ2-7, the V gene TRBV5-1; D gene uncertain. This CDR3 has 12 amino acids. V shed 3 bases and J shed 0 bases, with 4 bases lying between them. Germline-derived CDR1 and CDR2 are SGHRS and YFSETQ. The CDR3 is CASSSSSYEQYF. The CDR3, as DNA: TGCGCCAGCAGCTCCAGCTCCTACGAGCAGTACTTC.

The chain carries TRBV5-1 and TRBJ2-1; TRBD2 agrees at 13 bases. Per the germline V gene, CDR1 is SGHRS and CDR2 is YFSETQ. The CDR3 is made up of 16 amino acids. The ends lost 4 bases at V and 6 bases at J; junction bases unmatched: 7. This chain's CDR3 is CASSTGLAGASNEQFF. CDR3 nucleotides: TGCGCCAGCAGCACCGGACTAGCGGGAGCGTCCAATGAGCAGTTCTTC.

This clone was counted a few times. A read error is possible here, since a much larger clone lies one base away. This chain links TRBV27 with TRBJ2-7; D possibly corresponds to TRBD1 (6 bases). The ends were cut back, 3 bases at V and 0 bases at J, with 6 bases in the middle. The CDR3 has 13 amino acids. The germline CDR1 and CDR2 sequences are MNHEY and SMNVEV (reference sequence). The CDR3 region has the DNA TGTGCCAGCAGTTTGACAGGCTCCTACGAGCAGTACTTC. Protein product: CASSLTGSYEQYF.

The DNA of the CDR3 is TGCGCCAGCAGCTTTAAACAGGGAACGAAAGACACTGAAGCTTTCTTT. Encoded protein: CASSFKQGTKDTEAFF. J is TRBJ1-1 and V is TRBV5-1; D possibly corresponds to TRBD1 (6 bases). Trimming cost V 2 bases and J 3 bases, with 17 bases left between them. Per germline, CDR1 SGHRS and CDR2 YFSETQ. The CDR3 extends over 16 amino acids.

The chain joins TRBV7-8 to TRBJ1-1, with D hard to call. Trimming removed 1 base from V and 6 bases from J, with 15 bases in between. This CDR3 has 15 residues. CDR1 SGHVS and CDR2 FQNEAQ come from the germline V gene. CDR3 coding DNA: TGTGCCAGCAGCTTAGGGGTGGCAGGCCGACCTGAAGCTTTCTTT. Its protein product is CASSLGVAGRPEAFF. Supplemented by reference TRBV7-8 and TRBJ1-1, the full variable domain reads GAGVSQSPRYKVAKRGQDVALRCDPISGHVSLFWYQQALGQGPEFLTYFQNEAQLDKSGLPSDRFFAERPEGSVSTLKIQRTQQEDSAVYLCASSLGVAGRPEAFFGQGTRLTVV.

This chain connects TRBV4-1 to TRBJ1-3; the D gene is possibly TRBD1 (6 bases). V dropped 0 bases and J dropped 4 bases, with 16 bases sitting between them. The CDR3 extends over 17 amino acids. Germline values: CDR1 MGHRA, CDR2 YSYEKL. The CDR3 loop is CASSQEAGITGGNTIYF. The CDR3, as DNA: TGCGCCAGCAGCCAAGAGGCCGGGATCACAGGGGGAAACACCATATATTTT.

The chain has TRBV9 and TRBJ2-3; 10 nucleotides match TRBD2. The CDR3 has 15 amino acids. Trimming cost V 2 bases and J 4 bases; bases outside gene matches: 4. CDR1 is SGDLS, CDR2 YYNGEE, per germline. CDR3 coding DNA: TGTGCCAGCAGCGTCCATAGCGGGGGGTCAGATACGCAGTATTTT. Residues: CASSVHSGGSDTQYF. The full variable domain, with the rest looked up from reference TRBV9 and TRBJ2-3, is DSGVTQTPKHLITATGQRVTLRCSPRSGDLSVYWYQQSLDQGLQFLIQYYNGEERAKGNILERFSAQQFPDLHSELNLSSLELGDSALYFCASSVHSGGSDTQYFGPGTRLTVL.

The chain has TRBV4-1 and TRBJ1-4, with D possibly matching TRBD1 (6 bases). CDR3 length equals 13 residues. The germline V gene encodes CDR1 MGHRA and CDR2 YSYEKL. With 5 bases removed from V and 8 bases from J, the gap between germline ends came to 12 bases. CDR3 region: CASSRGFGEKLFF. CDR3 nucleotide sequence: TGCGCCAGCAGCAGGGGGTTTGGGGAAAAACTGTTTTTT.

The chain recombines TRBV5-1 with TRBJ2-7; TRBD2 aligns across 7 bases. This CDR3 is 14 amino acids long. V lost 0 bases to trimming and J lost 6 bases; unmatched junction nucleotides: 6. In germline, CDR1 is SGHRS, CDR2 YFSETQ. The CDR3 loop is CASSLAAGGIEQYF. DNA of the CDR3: TGCGCCAGCAGCTTGGCCGCCGGGGGGATCGAGCAGTACTTC.

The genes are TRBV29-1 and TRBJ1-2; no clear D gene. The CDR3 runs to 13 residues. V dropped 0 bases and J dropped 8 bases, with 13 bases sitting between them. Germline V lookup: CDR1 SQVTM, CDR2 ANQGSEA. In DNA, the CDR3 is TGCAGCGTTGAAGACCCTCACGGGAAGGGCTACACCTTC. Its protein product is CSVEDPHGKGYTF. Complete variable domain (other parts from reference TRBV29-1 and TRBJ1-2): SAVISQKPSRDICQRGTSLTIQCQVDSQVTMMFWYRQQPGQSLTLIATANQGSEATYESGFVIDKFPISRPNLTFSTLTVSNMSPEDSSIYLCSVEDPHGKGYTFGSGTRLTVV.

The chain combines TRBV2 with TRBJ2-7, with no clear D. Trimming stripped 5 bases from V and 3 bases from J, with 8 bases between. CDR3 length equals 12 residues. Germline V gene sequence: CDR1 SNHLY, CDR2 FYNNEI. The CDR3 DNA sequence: TGTGCCAGCAGTAGCATTTTCTACGAGCAGTACTTC. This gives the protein CASSSIFYEQYF.

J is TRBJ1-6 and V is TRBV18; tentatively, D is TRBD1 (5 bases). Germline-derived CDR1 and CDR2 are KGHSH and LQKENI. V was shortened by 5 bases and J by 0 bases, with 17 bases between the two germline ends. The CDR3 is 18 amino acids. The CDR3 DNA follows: TGTGCCAGCTCAGCGGGACTCTTGGGAAGCTCCTATAATTCACCCCTCCACTTT. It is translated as CASSAGLLGSSYNSPLHF.

CDR3 coding DNA: TGTGCCAGCAGCTTAGACGCAGGAAACAATGAGCAGTTCTTC. Its translation: CASSLDAGNNEQFF. The chain uses TRBV13 and TRBJ2-1; D is ambiguous. Germline CDR1 is PRHDT and CDR2 is FYEKMQ (reference sequence). Trimming took 1 base from V and 5 from J, leaving 9 bases between them. This CDR3 region has 14 residues.

This chain's CDR3 is CASSLWGGRPGHEQYF. In DNA, the CDR3 is TGTGCCAGCAGTTTATGGGGGGGGAGGCCCGGACACGAGCAGTACTTC. The chain uses TRBV27 and TRBJ2-7; 7 bases align to TRBD2. This CDR3 comprises 16 residues. J lost 5 bases, V lost 1 base, and 11 bases had no gene match. Germline V CDR1 and CDR2: MNHEY, SMNVEV (reference sequence).

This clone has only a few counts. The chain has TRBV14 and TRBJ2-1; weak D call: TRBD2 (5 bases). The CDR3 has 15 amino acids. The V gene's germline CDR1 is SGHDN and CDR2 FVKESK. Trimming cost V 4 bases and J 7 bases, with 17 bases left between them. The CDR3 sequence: CASSLGGRTGNEQFF. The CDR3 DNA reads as TGTGCCAGCAGCCTCGGAGGCAGGACGGGGAATGAGCAGTTCTTC.